This T cell receptor (beta chain) was found in a study of regulatory T cells in long-lasting Graves disease. Trimming removed 0 bases at V and 6 bases at J, with 8 bases between. Germline lookup yields CDR1 KGHDR and CDR2 SFDVKD. The length of the CDR3 is 13 residues. The authors built TCR beta libraries using iRepertoire HTBI primers and Arm-PCR of CDR3 regions. TCRdb re-called the multiplex PCR reads through MiXCR, storing one row per CDR3 protein. The top ten hold over 7% of the sample, which has around 450,000 distinct CDR3 sequences, approximately 16% seen once. Indicated time point: newly diagnosed GD, antithyroid drugs for less than 3 months. PBMCs provided the RNA from which the TCR library was made. The same data also went into a second study, on T cells in Graves' hyperthyroidism and ophthalmopathy.

The chain carries TRBV24-1 and TRBJ2-7, with D uncertain. The origin of this receptor is a woman aged 40 to 50 with Graves disease. This specimen was peripheral blood mononuclear cells (PBMCs), taken at new diagnosis, from a patient treated with antithyroid drugs. The chain's CDR3 is CATSDLGGIEQYF. The DNA for the CDR3 is TGTGCCACCAGTGATTTGGGTGGAATCGAGCAGTACTTC.